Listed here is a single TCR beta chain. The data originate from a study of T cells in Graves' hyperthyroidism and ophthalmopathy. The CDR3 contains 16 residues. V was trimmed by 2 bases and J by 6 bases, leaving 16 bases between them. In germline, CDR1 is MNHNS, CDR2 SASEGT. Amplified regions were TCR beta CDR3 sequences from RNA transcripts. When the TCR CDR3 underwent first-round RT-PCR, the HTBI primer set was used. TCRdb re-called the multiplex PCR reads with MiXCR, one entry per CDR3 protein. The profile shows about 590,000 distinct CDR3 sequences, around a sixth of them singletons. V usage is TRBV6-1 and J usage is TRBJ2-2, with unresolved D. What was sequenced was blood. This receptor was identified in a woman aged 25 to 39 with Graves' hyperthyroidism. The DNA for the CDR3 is TGTGCCAGCAGTGAATGGCCCGACGGTCTGCCCGGGGAGCTGTTTTTT. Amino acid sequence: CASSEWPDGLPGELFF.